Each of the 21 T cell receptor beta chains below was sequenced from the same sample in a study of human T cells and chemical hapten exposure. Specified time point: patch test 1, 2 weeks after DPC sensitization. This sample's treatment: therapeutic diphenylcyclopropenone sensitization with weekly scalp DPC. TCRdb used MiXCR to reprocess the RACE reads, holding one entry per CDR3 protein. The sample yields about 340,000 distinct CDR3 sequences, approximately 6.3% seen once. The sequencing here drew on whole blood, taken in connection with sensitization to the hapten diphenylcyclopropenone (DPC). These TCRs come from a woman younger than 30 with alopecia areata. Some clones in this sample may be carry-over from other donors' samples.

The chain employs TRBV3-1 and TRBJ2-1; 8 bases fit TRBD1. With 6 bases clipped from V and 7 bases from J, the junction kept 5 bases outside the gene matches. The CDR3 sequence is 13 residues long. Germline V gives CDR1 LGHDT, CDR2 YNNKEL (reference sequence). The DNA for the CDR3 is TGTGCCAGCAGTCTATACAGGGGGAATGAGCAGTTCTTC. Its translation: CASSLYRGNEQFF.

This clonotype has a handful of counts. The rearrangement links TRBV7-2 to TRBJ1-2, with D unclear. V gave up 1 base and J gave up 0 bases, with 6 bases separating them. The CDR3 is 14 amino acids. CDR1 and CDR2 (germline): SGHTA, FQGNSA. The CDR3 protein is CASSLGWPNYGYTF. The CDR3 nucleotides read TGTGCCAGCAGCTTAGGATGGCCTAACTATGGCTACACCTTC.

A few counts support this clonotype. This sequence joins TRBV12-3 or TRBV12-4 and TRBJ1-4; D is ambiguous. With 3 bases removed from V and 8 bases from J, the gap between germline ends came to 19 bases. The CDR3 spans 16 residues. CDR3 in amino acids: CASSFWPGPVNEKLFF. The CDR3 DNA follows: TGTGCCAGCAGTTTCTGGCCGGGCCCGGTAAACGAAAAACTGTTTTTT.

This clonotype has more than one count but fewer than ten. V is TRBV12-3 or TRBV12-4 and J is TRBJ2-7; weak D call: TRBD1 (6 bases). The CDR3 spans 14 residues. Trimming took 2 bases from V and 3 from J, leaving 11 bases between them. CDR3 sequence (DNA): TGTGCCAGCAGTTTACGGGACACCTACTACGAGCAGTACTTC. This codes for CASSLRDTYYEQYF.

CDR3 in DNA: TGTGCCAGCGCTCTATACAGCATGAACACTGAAGCTTTCTTT. Protein: CASALYSMNTEAFF. The V call is TRBV6-2 or TRBV6-3, the J call TRBJ1-1; D remains unclear. The V gene lost 8 bases and the J gene lost 0 bases, with 13 bases spanning the gap. CDR1 and CDR2 (germline): MNHEY, SVGEGT. This CDR3 spans 14 amino acids.

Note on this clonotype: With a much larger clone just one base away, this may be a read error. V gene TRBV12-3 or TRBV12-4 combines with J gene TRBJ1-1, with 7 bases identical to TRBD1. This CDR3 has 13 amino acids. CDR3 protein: CASRPTGLAEALF. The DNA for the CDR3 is TGTGCCAGCAGACCGACAGGGCTTGCTGAAGCTTTGTTT.

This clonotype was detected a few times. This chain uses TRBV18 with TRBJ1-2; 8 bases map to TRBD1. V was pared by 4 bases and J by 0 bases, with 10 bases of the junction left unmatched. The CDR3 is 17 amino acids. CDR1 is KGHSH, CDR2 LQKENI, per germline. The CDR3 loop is CASSLTGQDLTNYGYTF. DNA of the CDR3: TGTGCCAGCTCACTTACGGGACAGGATTTAACTAACTATGGCTACACCTTC.

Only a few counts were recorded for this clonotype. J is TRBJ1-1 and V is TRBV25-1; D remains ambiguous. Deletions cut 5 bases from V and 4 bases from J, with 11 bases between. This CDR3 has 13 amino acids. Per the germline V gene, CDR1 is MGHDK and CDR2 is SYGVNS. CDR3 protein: CASSITTSTEAFF. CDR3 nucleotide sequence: TGTGCCAGCAGTATTACTACCTCCACTGAAGCTTTCTTT.

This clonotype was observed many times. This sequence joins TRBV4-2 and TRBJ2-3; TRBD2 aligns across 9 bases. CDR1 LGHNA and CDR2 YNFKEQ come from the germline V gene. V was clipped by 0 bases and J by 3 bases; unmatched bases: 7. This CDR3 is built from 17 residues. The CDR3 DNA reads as TGTGCCAGCAGCCAAGAATGGGCGGGGGGGCCGACAGATACGCAGTATTTT. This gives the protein CASSQEWAGGPTDTQYF.

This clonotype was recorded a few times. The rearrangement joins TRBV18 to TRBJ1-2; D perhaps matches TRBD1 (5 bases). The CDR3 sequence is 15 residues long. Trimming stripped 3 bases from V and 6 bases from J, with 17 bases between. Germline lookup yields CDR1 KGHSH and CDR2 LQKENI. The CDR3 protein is CASSPSQGGEDGYTF. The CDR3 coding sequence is TGTGCCAGCTCACCTTCGCAGGGAGGGGAGGATGGCTACACCTTC.

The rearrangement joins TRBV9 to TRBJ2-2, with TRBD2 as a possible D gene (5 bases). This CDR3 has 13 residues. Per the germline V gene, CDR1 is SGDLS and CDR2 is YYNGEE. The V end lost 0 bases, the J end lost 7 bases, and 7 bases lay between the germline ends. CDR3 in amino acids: CASSVDGVGELFF. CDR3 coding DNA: TGTGCCAGCAGCGTAGACGGGGTCGGGGAGCTGTTTTTT.

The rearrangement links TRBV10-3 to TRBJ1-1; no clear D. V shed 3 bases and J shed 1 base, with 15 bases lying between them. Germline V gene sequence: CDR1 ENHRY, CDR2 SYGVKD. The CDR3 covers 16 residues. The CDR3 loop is CAISDSGIGANTEAFF. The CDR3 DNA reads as TGTGCCATCAGTGATAGTGGGATAGGTGCGAACACTGAAGCTTTCTTT.

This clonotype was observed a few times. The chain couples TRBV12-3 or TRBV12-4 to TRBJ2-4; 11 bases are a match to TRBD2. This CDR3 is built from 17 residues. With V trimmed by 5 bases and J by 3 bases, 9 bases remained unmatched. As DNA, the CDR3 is TGTGCCAGCAGTCCTCGGACTAGCGGGCGATTCAAAAACATTCAGTACTTC. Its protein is CASSPRTSGRFKNIQYF.

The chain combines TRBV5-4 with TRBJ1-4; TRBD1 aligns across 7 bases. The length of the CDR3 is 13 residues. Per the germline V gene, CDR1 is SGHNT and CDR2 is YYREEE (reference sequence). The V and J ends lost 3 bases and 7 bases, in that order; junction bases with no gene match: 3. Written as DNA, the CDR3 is TGTGCCAGCAGCTACAGGGGTTTTGAAAAACTGTTTTTT. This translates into CASSYRGFEKLFF.

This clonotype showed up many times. The CDR3, as DNA: TGTGCCATCATGTCAGGACGGGGGGACTACGAGCAGTACTTC. Encoded protein: CAIMSGRGDYEQYF. V is TRBV10-3 and J is TRBJ2-7, with TRBD2 matching over 7 bases. V was clipped by 7 bases and J by 3 bases; unmatched bases: 9. The germline gives CDR1 ENHRY, CDR2 SYGVKD. The CDR3 is 14 residues long.

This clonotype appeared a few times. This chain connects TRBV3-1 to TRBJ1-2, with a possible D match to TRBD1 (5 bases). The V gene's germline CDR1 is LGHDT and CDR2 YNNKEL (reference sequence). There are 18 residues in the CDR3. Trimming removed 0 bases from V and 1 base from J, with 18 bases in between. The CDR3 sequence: CASSQDGTARADNYGYTF. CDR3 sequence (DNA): TGTGCCAGCAGCCAAGATGGCACGGCCAGGGCGGATAACTATGGCTACACCTTC.

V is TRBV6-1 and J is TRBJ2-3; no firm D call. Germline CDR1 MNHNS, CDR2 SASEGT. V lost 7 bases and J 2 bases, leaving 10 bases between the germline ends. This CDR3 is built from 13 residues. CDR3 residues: CASTVDLTDTQYF. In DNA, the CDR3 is TGTGCCAGCACCGTTGACCTCACAGATACGCAGTATTTT.

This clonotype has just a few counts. Written as DNA, the CDR3 is TGTGCCAGCAGTTACCGAGCGGACCAGAGCTCCTATAATTCACCCCTCCACTTT. Translating gives CASSYRADQSSYNSPLHF. The chain couples TRBV6-2 or TRBV6-3 to TRBJ1-6; D ambiguous. The V and J ends lost 2 bases and 0 bases respectively, with 14 bases between them. The germline V gene has CDR1 MNHEY and CDR2 SVGEGT. This CDR3 is built from 18 residues.

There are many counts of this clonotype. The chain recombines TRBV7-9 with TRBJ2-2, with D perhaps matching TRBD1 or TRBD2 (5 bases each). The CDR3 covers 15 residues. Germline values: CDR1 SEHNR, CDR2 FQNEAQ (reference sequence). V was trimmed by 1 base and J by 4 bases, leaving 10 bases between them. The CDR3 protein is CASSLVTGPTGELFF. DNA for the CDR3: TGTGCCAGCAGCTTAGTAACGGGACCCACCGGGGAGCTGTTTTTT. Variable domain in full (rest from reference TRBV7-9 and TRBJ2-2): DTGVSQNPRHKITKRGQNVTFRCDPISEHNRLYWYRQTLGQGPEFLTYFQNEAQLEKSRLLSDRFSAERPKGSFSTLEIQRTEQGDSAMYLCASSLVTGPTGELFFGEGSRLTVL.

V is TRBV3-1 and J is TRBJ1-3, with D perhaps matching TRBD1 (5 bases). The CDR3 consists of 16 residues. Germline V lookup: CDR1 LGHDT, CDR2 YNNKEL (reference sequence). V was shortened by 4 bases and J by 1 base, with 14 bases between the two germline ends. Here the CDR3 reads CASSPGKGRSGNTIYF. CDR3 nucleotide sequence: TGTGCCAGCAGCCCTGGGAAGGGGCGGTCTGGAAACACCATATATTTT. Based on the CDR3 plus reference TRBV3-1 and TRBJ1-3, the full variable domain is DTAVSQTPKYLVTQMGNDKSIKCEQNLGHDTMYWYKQDSKKFLKIMFSYNNKELIINETVPNRFSPKSPDKAHLNLHINSLELGDSAVYFCASSPGKGRSGNTIYFGEGSWLTVV.

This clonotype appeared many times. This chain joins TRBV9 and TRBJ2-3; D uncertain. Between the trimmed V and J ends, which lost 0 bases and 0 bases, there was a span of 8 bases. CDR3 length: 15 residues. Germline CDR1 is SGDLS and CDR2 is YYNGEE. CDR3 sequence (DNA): TGTGCCAGCAGCGTAGCCGGGTCTAGCACAGATACGCAGTATTTT. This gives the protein CASSVAGSSTDTQYF.